The source of this TCR beta chain is a study of CD8 T cell repertoires and HIV-1 epitope variants. Repertoires were generated with immunoSEQ multiplex PCR, while TCRdb's copy carries only in-frame clones and drops some. The repertoire holds about 2,400 clones, with roughly 61% as singletons. Study observations and caveats: Beta chains alone show antigen proliferation, not cytokine profile or function.

The V gene's germline CDR1 is MNHEY and CDR2 SVGAGI. V was trimmed by 0 bases and J by 8 bases, leaving 1 base between them. The CDR3 totals 11 residues. Comment on this clone: Antigen: not known.

Material: cultured CD8+ T cells derived from PBMCs. The V call is TRBV6-5, the J call TRBJ1-4; D not resolved. The origin of this receptor is a male donor with HIV. CDR3 nucleotides: TGTGCCAGCAGTTACTCAGAAAAACTGTTTTTT. Its translation is CASSYSEKLFF.